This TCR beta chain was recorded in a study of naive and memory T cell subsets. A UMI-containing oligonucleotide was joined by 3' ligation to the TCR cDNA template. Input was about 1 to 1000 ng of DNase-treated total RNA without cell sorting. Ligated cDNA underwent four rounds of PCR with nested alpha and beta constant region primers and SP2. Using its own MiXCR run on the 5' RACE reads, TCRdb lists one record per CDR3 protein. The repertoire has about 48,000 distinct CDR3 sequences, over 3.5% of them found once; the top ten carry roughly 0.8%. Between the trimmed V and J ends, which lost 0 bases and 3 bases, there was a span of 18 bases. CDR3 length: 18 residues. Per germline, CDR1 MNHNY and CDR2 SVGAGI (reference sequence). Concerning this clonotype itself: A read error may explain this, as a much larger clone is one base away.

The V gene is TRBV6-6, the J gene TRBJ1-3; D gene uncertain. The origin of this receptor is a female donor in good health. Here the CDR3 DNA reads TGTGCCAGCAGTTACTCGACGGCGGGAAGAGTACGTGGAAACACCATATATTTT. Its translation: CASSYSTAGRVRGNTIYF.